These 20 T cell receptor beta chains were sequenced from one sample in a study of blood T cell repertoires in COVID-19. Some clones are missing from TCRdb's copy, which holds only in-frame ones; the method was immunoSEQ multiplex PCR. Of about 250,000 clones listed, 65% to 90% are singletons. What was sequenced was peripheral blood. Source of these receptors: a man in his forties or fifties with COVID-19, enrolled during active disease.

V is TRBV6-2 or TRBV6-3 and J is TRBJ1-1, with TRBD1 matching 8 bases. Germline assignment: CDR1 MNHEY and CDR2 SVGEGT. The CDR3 sequence is 14 residues long. Germline trimming cut 6 bases from V and 4 bases from J; bases unmatched to any gene: 7. CDR3 sequence (DNA): TGTGCCAGCAGCAGCGGACAGGGTCGCACTGAAGCTTTCTTT. Residues: CASSSGQGRTEAFF.

The rearrangement uses TRBV15 and TRBJ2-6, with D possibly being TRBD1 (6 bases). CDR1 is LNHNV, CDR2 YYDKDF, per germline (reference sequence). The V end was cut by 2 bases, the J end by 3 bases, with 8 bases between. The CDR3 has 15 residues. CDR3 sequence (DNA): TGTGCCACCAGCAGACAGGGGAGTGGGGCCAACGTCCTGACTTTC. Residues: CATSRQGSGANVLTF.

The gene calls are TRBV9 and TRBJ2-3, with D maybe TRBD2 (5 bases). The length of the CDR3 is 17 residues. Germline V CDR1 and CDR2: SGDLS, YYNGEE. Trimming pared 0 bases from V and 2 bases from J, leaving 16 bases between. This CDR3 is CASSVEAGGRNTDTQYF. The CDR3 region has the DNA TGTGCCAGCAGCGTAGAGGCAGGAGGACGAAACACAGATACGCAGTATTTT.

This clone came up once. The chain has TRBV12-2 and TRBJ1-2; the table's D call TRBD1 went unverified against the DNA. TRBV12-2 has pseudogene status. CDR3 length equals 15 residues. CDR3 nucleotide sequence: TGTGCAAGTCGCTTAGGGTTGCAGGAAACCTATGGCTACACCTTC. Translation: CASRLGLQETYGYTF.

V usage is TRBV18 and J usage is TRBJ1-1; tentative D call: TRBD1 (5 bases). CDR3 length equals 18 residues. V was clipped by 5 bases and J by 1 base, with 23 bases between them. Germline values: CDR1 KGHSH, CDR2 LQKENI. The CDR3 DNA follows: TGTGCCAGCTCATCTCGAGCCGGGACTACTAACCAGAACACTGAAGCTTTCTTT. It yields the protein CASSSRAGTTNQNTEAFF.

This rearrangement joins TRBV18 to TRBJ1-1; maybe TRBD1 (5 bases). V was clipped by 4 bases and J by 3 bases, with 12 bases between them. CDR3 size: 14 residues. Per the germline V gene, CDR1 is KGHSH and CDR2 is LQKENI. CDR3 sequence (DNA): TGTGCCAGCTCACTAGCGGGGGGGGACACTGAAGCTTTCTTT. Translation: CASSLAGGDTEAFF.

The genes are TRBV14 and TRBJ2-3; D perhaps matches TRBD2 (6 bases). Germline V gene sequence: CDR1 SGHDN, CDR2 FVKESK. The CDR3 contains 17 residues. V lost 2 bases to trimming and J lost 4 bases, with 19 bases between them. The CDR3 DNA reads as TGTGCCAGCAGCCAAAAATGGGGCTCCGGCGGGGCAGATACGCAGTATTTT. Translating it yields CASSQKWGSGGADTQYF.

The rearrangement joins TRBV14 to TRBJ1-6; a weak D match, TRBD1 (6 bases). V shed 1 base and J shed 6 bases, with 13 bases lying between them. The CDR3 covers 16 residues. Germline CDR1 and CDR2: SGHDN and FVKESK. The CDR3 here is CASSQGTARPNSPLHF. The DNA for the CDR3 is TGTGCCAGCAGCCAAGGGACAGCCAGACCTAATTCACCCCTCCACTTT.

This sequence joins TRBV14 and TRBJ1-2; D might be TRBD1 (6 bases). Trimming left V 4 bases short and J 8 bases short, with 17 bases between. Germline CDR1 is SGHDN and CDR2 is FVKESK. CDR3 length: 14 residues. CDR3 loop: CASSRRTAGGGYTF. The CDR3 DNA reads as TGTGCCAGCAGCCGCCGGACAGCCGGCGGGGGCTACACCTTC.

The rearrangement links TRBV6-5 to TRBJ1-1; D not resolved. This CDR3 spans 13 amino acids. V lost 5 bases and J lost 3, with 10 bases in between. Germline CDR1 and CDR2: MNHEY and SVGAGI. The CDR3 here is CASSRAGYTEAFF. Here the CDR3 DNA reads TGTGCCAGCAGTCGTGCGGGGTACACTGAAGCTTTCTTT.

The CDR3 region is CASSQANTEQFF. The CDR3 bases are TGTGCCAGCAGCCAAGCCAACACTGAGCAGTTCTTC. V gene TRBV3-1 (or the pseudogene TRBV3-2) combines with J gene TRBJ2-1; the D is unclear. Germline V CDR1 and CDR2: LGHDT, YNNKEL (reference sequence). V gave up 1 base and J gave up 9 bases, with 7 bases separating them. The CDR3 totals 12 residues.

The CDR3: CASSSGLQPETQYF. The CDR3 DNA is TGTGCCAGCAGCTCGGGACTCCAGCCGGAGACCCAGTACTTC. This chain uses TRBV27 with TRBJ2-5, with D perhaps matching TRBD2 (6 bases). V was shortened by 6 bases and J by 5 bases, with 16 bases between the two germline ends. The CDR3 length is 14 residues. The germline V gene has CDR1 MNHEY and CDR2 SMNVEV (reference sequence).

Only a few counts were recorded for this clone. The chain couples TRBV5-1 to TRBJ1-2; 9 nucleotides align to TRBD1. Germline trimming cut 5 bases from V and 3 bases from J; bases unmatched to any gene: 5. The CDR3 runs 14 residues. Germline CDR1 reads SGHRS; CDR2 reads YFSETQ. Here the CDR3 DNA reads TGCGCCAGCAGGGACGGACAGGGGCACTATGGCTACACCTTC. Translated: CASRDGQGHYGYTF.

The CDR3 DNA follows: TGTGCCAGCAGCTTAGGTTTTGTGGGAGAGAGCTATGGCTACACCTTC. Its protein product is CASSLGFVGESYGYTF. The rearrangement uses TRBV11-1 and TRBJ1-2; the D is unclear. Germline values: CDR1 SGHAT, CDR2 FQDESV (reference sequence). V lost 1 base to trimming and J lost 4 bases, with 16 bases between them. The CDR3 is 16 residues long. The full variable domain, with the rest looked up from reference TRBV11-1 and TRBJ1-2, is EAEVAQSPRYKITEKSQAVAFWCDPISGHATLYWYRQILGQGPELLVQFQDESVVDDSQLPKDRFSAERLKGVDSTLKIQPAELGDSAMYLCASSLGFVGESYGYTFGSGTRLTVV.

The table lists this clone with a few counts. The CDR3 region is CASSGVGGMSNNSPLHF. The CDR3 nucleotides read TGTGCCAGCAGTGGAGTAGGGGGTATGTCTAATAATTCACCCCTCCACTTT. The chain uses TRBV6-1 and TRBJ1-6, with a tentative D call TRBD1 (6 bases). Trimming pared 4 bases from V and 5 bases from J, leaving 18 bases between. CDR1 is MNHNS and CDR2 is SASEGT in the germline V gene. The CDR3 runs 17 residues.

This chain links TRBV10-1 with TRBJ2-3; a weak D match, TRBD1 (6 bases). This CDR3 region has 15 residues. Germline V gene lookup returns CDR1 WNHNN and CDR2 SYGVQD (reference sequence). Trimming pared 0 bases from V and 0 bases from J, leaving 7 bases between. CDR3 DNA sequence: TGCGCCAGCAGTGAGTCAAGGGGGAGCACAGATACGCAGTATTTT. Its translation: CASSESRGSTDTQYF.

The chain employs TRBV7-9 and TRBJ2-6, with a tentative D call TRBD1 (6 bases). The germline V gene encodes CDR1 SEHNR and CDR2 FQNEAQ (reference sequence). This CDR3 has 16 amino acids. Trimming left V 3 bases short and J 11 bases short, with 20 bases between. The CDR3 DNA is TGTGCCAGCAGCTTTCCGAGCCGGACAGTTCATTACGTCCTGACTTTC. This encodes CASSFPSRTVHYVLTF.

The V and J genes are TRBV5-1 and TRBJ2-5, with 8 bases aligning to TRBD2. The CDR3 extends over 14 amino acids. Looked up from germline, CDR1 is SGHRS and CDR2 is YFSETQ. V shed 3 bases, J shed 5 bases, and the junction held 6 bases outside the gene matches. In DNA form, the CDR3 reads TGCGCCAGCAGCTCCGGGACTAGTATTGAGACCCAGTACTTC. Protein product: CASSSGTSIETQYF.

This chain uses TRBV12-3 or TRBV12-4 with TRBJ1-2; 8 bases fit TRBD1. V gave up 7 bases and J gave up 8 bases; unmatched junction bases: 6. The CDR3 extends over 12 amino acids. The CDR3 here is CASTDRGQGYTF. CDR3 in DNA: TGTGCCAGCACCGACAGGGGTCAAGGCTACACCTTC.

Comment on this clone: A read error may account for a junction end that differs from germline. The chain has TRBV3-1 (or the pseudogene TRBV3-2) and TRBJ1-6; unclear D gene. The CDR3 covers 16 residues. The germline V gene has CDR1 LGHDT and CDR2 YNNKEL (reference sequence). The DNA of the CDR3 is TGTGCCAGCCGCCAGGCGGGAACTACCGGTAATTCACCCCTCCACTTT. It codes for CASRQAGTTGNSPLHF.